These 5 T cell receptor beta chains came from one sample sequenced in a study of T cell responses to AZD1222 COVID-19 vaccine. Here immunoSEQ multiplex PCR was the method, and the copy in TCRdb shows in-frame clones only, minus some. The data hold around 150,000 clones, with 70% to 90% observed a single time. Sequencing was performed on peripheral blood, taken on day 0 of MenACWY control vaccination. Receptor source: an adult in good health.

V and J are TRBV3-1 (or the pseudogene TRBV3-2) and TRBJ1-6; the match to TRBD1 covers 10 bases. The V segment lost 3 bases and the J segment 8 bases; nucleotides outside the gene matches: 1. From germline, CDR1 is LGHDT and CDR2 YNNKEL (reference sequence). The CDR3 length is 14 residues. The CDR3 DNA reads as TGTGCCAGCAGCCAGGGGACAGGGGATTCACCCCTCCACTTT. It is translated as CASSQGTGDSPLHF.

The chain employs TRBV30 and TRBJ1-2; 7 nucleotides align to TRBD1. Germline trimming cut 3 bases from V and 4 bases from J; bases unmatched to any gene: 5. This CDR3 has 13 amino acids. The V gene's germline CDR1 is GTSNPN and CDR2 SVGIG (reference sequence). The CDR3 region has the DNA TGTGCCTGGAGGATTCAGGGGGGCTATGGCTACACCTTC. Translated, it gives CAWRIQGGYGYTF.

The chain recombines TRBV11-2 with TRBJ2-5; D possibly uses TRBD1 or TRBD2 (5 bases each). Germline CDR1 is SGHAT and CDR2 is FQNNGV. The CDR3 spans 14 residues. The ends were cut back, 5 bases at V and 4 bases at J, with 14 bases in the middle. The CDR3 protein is CASSAGSSGETQYF. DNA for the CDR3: TGTGCCAGCAGCGCAGGGAGTAGTGGAGAGACCCAGTACTTC.

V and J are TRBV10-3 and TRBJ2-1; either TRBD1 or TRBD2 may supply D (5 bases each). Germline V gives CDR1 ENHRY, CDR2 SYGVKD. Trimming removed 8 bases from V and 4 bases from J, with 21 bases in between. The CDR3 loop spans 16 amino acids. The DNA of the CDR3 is TGTGCCATCGGAGAGCTATTTGAGGGGAAATACAATGAGCAGTTCTTC. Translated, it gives CAIGELFEGKYNEQFF.

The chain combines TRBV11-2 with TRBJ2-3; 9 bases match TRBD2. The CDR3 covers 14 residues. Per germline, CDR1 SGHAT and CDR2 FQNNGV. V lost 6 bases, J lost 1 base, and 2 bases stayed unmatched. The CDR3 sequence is CASRRLAGTDTQYF. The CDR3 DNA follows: TGTGCCAGCAGGAGACTAGCGGGCACAGATACGCAGTATTTT.